The entry below describes one T cell receptor beta chain. The source of the sample is a study of T cell changes during pregnancy in multiple sclerosis. V lost 2 bases to trimming and J lost 1 base, with 12 bases between them. Germline-derived CDR1 and CDR2 are SGHDT and YYEEEE. The CDR3 consists of 15 residues. Profiling relied on immunoSEQ multiplex PCR, and the TCRdb table lists in-frame clones only, not all of them. This table holds 60,000 or so clones, 91% found once. Sequenced here: CD4+ T cells from peripheral blood mononuclear cells, sampled after pregnancy. The chain combines TRBV5-6 with TRBJ1-1; possible D gene TRBD1, 5 bases. The receptor was derived from a female donor in good health, enrolled as a control in a pregnancy study. The CDR3 is CASSFYQGRNTEAFF. The CDR3 coding sequence is TGTGCCAGCAGCTTCTATCAGGGAAGGAACACTGAAGCTTTCTTT.